These T cell receptor beta chains were read from a single sample in a study of T cell repertoires in cytomegalovirus infection. TCRdb re-called the reads through MiXCR, storing one row per CDR3 protein. This repertoire shows approximately 81,000 distinct CDR3 sequences, 20% to 30% found once; its top ten account for roughly 50%. Their antigen targets remain unknown. The specimen was CD8+ T cells from cultured PBMCs, collected from culture after CMV antigen stimulation. These receptors were obtained from a human donor in good health (CMV status not recorded). Some clones in this sample may be carry-over from other donors' samples. Each CDR3 is given with its conserved first and last residue. A D gene is named only where the DNA matches it firmly. Size tells how often a clone was seen (once, few, many) or the class of an expanded clone, and some rows leave it out.

V gene	D gene	clone size	J gene	CDR3 protein	CDR3 DNA
TRBV6-5	-	-	TRBJ1-1	CASSYSQGQLNTEAFF	TGTGCCAGCAGTTACAGTCAGGGCCAGCTAAACACTGAAGCTTTCTTT
TRBV20-1	TRBD1	-	TRBJ2-7	CSAATRQGVIHEQYF	TGCAGTGCCGCTACTCGACAGGGTGTAATCCACGAGCAGTACTTC
TRBV28	TRBD2	many	TRBJ2-7	CASTSLAGGSYEQYF	TGTGCCAGCACCTCTCTAGCGGGGGGGTCCTACGAGCAGTACTTC
TRBV4-2	-	-	TRBJ1-5	CASSQDRGQPQHF	TGTGCCAGCAGCCAAGACCGAGGTCAGCCCCAGCATTTT
TRBV15	TRBD2	-	TRBJ2-1	CATSRDGGLAGNYYNEQFF	TGTGCCACCAGCAGAGATGGAGGACTAGCGGGGAACTATTACAATGAGCAGTTCTTC
TRBV28	TRBD1	many	TRBJ1-4	CASSYPDRGGEKLFF	TGTGCCAGCAGTTATCCGGACAGGGGGGGTGAAAAACTGTTTTTT
TRBV7-9	-	-	TRBJ1-4	CASRSPSGSYNEKLFF	TGTGCCAGCAGGAGCCCCTCGGGGTCGTATAATGAAAAACTGTTTTTT
TRBV10-2	-	-	TRBJ1-1	CASGGGVVTEAFF	TGCGCCAGCGGGGGAGGAGTGGTTACTGAAGCTTTCTTT
TRBV27	-	-	TRBJ2-7	CASATLGYTYEQYF	TGTGCCAGCGCAACTCTGGGATATACCTACGAGCAGTACTTC
TRBV4-2	-	few	TRBJ2-2	CASSQGGTNTGELFF	TGTGCCAGCAGCCAAGGGGGCACGAACACCGGGGAGCTGTTTTTT
TRBV14	TRBD2	-	TRBJ2-7	CASSQDTPSAGFYEQYF	TGTGCCAGCAGCCAAGACACCCCTTCAGCGGGGTTCTACGAGCAGTACTTC
TRBV29-1	TRBD1	few	TRBJ2-7	CSVEEGETGQTYEQYF	TGCAGCGTTGAAGAAGGGGAGACAGGGCAAACCTACGAGCAGTACTTC
TRBV27	TRBD2	few	TRBJ2-7	CASRGLAGGGEQYF	TGTGCCAGCAGGGGACTAGCGGGAGGTGGAGAGCAGTACTTC
TRBV27	-	once	TRBJ1-1	CASSIQPVTEAFF	TGTGCCAGCAGTATACAACCCGTAACTGAAGCTTTCTTT
TRBV6-6	TRBD2	-	TRBJ2-7	CASSYSRLSGGDEQYF	TGTGCCAGCAGTTACTCTCGACTATCGGGGGGTGACGAGCAGTACTTC
TRBV27	-	few	TRBJ1-4	CASSLLSSNPDEKLFF	TGTGCCAGCAGTTTATTGAGCTCAAACCCCGATGAAAAACTGTTTTTT
TRBV20-1	TRBD2	few	TRBJ2-7	CSAFSGATYEQYF	TGCAGTGCTTTCAGCGGGGCCACCTACGAGCAGTACTTC
TRBV12-3/TRBV12-4	TRBD1	many	TRBJ2-1	CASSARDRGDEQFF	TGTGCCAGCAGTGCCCGGGACAGGGGTGATGAGCAGTTCTTC
TRBV7-2	-	-	TRBJ2-7	CASSRRDSSYEQYF	TGTGCCAGCAGCAGGCGGGACAGTTCCTACGAGCAGTACTTC
TRBV12-3/TRBV12-4	-	many	TRBJ2-1	CASSLGPSTEQFF	TGTGCCAGCAGTTTAGGGCCTAGCACTGAGCAGTTCTTC
TRBV5-6	TRBD1	few	TRBJ1-2	CASSLGQGAYGYTF	TGTGCCAGCAGCTTGGGACAGGGTGCATATGGCTACACCTTC
TRBV4-1	TRBD1	-	TRBJ1-2	CASSQDADWTGHNYGYTF	TGCGCCAGCAGCCAAGATGCGGATTGGACAGGGCATAACTATGGCTACACCTTC
TRBV9	TRBD1	few	TRBJ2-7	CASSLGTGSYEQYF	TGTGCCAGCAGCCTGGGGACAGGGTCCTACGAGCAGTACTTC
TRBV9	-	few	TRBJ2-7	CASSVGTRKNEQYF	TGTGCCAGCAGCGTGGGGACCCGAAAGAACGAGCAGTACTTC
TRBV4-2	TRBD1	-	TRBJ2-7	CASSQVQGTAGGQYF	TGTGCCAGCAGCCAAGTCCAAGGGACAGCCGGCGGGCAGTACTTC
TRBV12-3/TRBV12-4	-	few	TRBJ2-2	CASSLSIAEGAGELFF	TGTGCCAGCAGTTTGTCTATAGCAGAAGGTGCCGGGGAGCTGTTTTTT